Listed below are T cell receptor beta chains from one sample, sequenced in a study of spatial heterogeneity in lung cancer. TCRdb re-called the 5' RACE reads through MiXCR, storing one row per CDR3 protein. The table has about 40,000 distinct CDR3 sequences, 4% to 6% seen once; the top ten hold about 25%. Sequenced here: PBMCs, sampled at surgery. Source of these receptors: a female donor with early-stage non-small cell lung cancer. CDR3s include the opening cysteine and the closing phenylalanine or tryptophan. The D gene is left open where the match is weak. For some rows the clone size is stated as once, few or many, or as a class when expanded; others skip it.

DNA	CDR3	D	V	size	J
TGCGCCAGCAGCTTGCGTCAGGATTCGGGCACTGAAGCTTTCTTT	CASSLRQDSGTEAFF	-	TRBV5-1	-	TRBJ1-1
TGCAGTGCTAGACCCCGGAGGGCTCAGCCTCATTCCTACGAGCAGTACTTC	CSARPRRAQPHSYEQYF	-	TRBV20-1	many	TRBJ2-7
TGTGCCAGCAGGCTCAGGGATGGCTACACCTTC	CASRLRDGYTF	-	TRBV28	many	TRBJ1-2
TGTGCCAGCTCACCATCAGCGGGACACAATGAGCAGTTCTTC	CASSPSAGHNEQFF	TRBD2	TRBV18	few	TRBJ2-1
TGCAGTGCCCATCCCGAACAGGGGGGTGGCTCCTACGAGCAGTACTTC	CSAHPEQGGGSYEQYF	TRBD1	TRBV20-1	-	TRBJ2-7
TGCAGCGTTAGCCCCGGGGGTGCCGGGGAGCTGTTTTTT	CSVSPGGAGELFF	-	TRBV29-1	many	TRBJ2-2
TGTGCCTGGAGTATTCGGTCCCCAGAGACCCAGTACTTC	CAWSIRSPETQYF	-	TRBV30	few	TRBJ2-5
TGTGCCTGGAGTGTAGGAGGCTTCAATCAGCCCCAGCATTTT	CAWSVGGFNQPQHF	-	TRBV30	few	TRBJ1-5
TGTGCCAGCAGTGACAGGTTTAATTCACCCCTCCACTTT	CASSDRFNSPLHF	-	TRBV6-5	many	TRBJ1-6
TGCAGCGTTGATCGACCCGACAGGGGGGGTGAAGGAAACACCATATATTTT	CSVDRPDRGGEGNTIYF	TRBD1	TRBV29-1	many	TRBJ1-3
TGCAGTGCTAGACCCTCGCCGGGACTAGCAGATACGCAGTATTTT	CSARPSPGLADTQYF	TRBD2	TRBV20-1	-	TRBJ2-3
TGTGCCAGCAGTTTAAAGGCGGGGGGGCTGAATGAGCAGTTCTTC	CASSLKAGGLNEQFF	TRBD2	TRBV12-3/TRBV12-4	many	TRBJ2-1
TGTGCCAGCAGCGAGGGGGACTACAGCACAGATACGCAGTATTTT	CASSEGDYSTDTQYF	-	TRBV3-1	many	TRBJ2-3
TGTGCCTGGGCCCCCCTCGAGACACGAGAGCAGTATTTT	CAWAPLETREQYF	-	TRBV30	-	TRBJ2-3
TGTGCCAGCAGTGACAGGATCGGTGAAAAACTGTTTTTT	CASSDRIGEKLFF	-	TRBV6-4	few	TRBJ1-4
TGTGCCAGCAGATTCGGGACAGGGGGACAAGAGACCCAGTACTTC	CASRFGTGGQETQYF	TRBD1	TRBV5-6	-	TRBJ2-5
TGTGCCAGCAGCCTCAGACCTAGCGGGGGCGAGCAGTACTTC	CASSLRPSGGEQYF	TRBD2	TRBV3-1	few	TRBJ2-7
TGTGCCAGCAGTTTCGCAGGGGGCGCTGGGGCCAACGTCCTGACTTTC	CASSFAGGAGANVLTF	TRBD1	TRBV27	many	TRBJ2-6
TGTGCCAGCAGCCTAGCGGGGGTCCCCTACGAGCAGTACTTC	CASSLAGVPYEQYF	TRBD2	TRBV9	medium-sized	TRBJ2-7
TGTGCCAGCACCTCCCTATCTGGGGCCAGGGAAAAACTGTTTTTT	CASTSLSGAREKLFF	-	TRBV12-3/TRBV12-4	many	TRBJ1-4
TGTGCCAGCAGCTTAATCGGCAGGGTGGACGAGCAGTACTTC	CASSLIGRVDEQYF	-	TRBV7-8	many	TRBJ2-7
TGCAGTGCTAGAGATTTGGGCGGGACGGGTAATGAAAAACTGTTTTTT	CSARDLGGTGNEKLFF	-	TRBV20-1	many	TRBJ1-4
TGCGCCAGCAGCTTGGAGTTGTACTATGGCTACACCTTC	CASSLELYYGYTF	-	TRBV5-1	many	TRBJ1-2
TGTGCCAGCAGCTTAGTTGGACTACTCAGGCGGAGGACAGATACGCAGTATTTT	CASSLVGLLRRRTDTQYF	-	TRBV7-2	many	TRBJ2-3
TGTGCCAGCAGCCTCGGGCTCAACGCCCAAGCAGATACGCAGTATTTT	CASSLGLNAQADTQYF	-	TRBV7-2	many	TRBJ2-3
TGTGCCAGTGGGGGGACAAGGGAAGGCGAGCAGTACTTC	CASGGTREGEQYF	-	TRBV19	-	TRBJ2-7
TGTGCCAGCAGCGTAGGCGTGACAGGGAATCAAGAGACCCAGTACTTC	CASSVGVTGNQETQYF	TRBD1	TRBV9	-	TRBJ2-5
TGTGCCAGCAGCTCCCAGGGATCGGCAGATACGCAGTATTTT	CASSSQGSADTQYF	-	TRBV7-3	many	TRBJ2-3
TGTGCCAGCAGCTCGAGCGGGGATACGCAGTATTTT	CASSSSGDTQYF	-	TRBV7-2	many	TRBJ2-3
TGTGCCTGGAATGAAGGCACCCTTAATTCACCCCTCCACTTT	CAWNEGTLNSPLHF	-	TRBV30	few	TRBJ1-6
TGCAGTCTGAAGGTGGAGGACAGGGCGTCGTCACCCCTCCACTTT	CSLKVEDRASSPLHF	TRBD1	TRBV20-1	-	TRBJ1-6
TGTGCCAGCAGCTTGGAGGCCCAAGTGGCTAGCGGAAAATACGAGCAGTACTTC	CASSLEAQVASGKYEQYF	TRBD2	TRBV5-6	many	TRBJ2-7
TGTGCCAGCAGTTTTCTGAGTGGCACAGATACGCAGTATTTT	CASSFLSGTDTQYF	-	TRBV28	many	TRBJ2-3
TGCAGCGTTGAAGTGGGAGGGGGGATCGAGCAGTACTTC	CSVEVGGGIEQYF	-	TRBV29-1	many	TRBJ2-7
TGTGCCAGCAGCCTCGGACCGATGAATCAGCCCCAGCATTTT	CASSLGPMNQPQHF	-	TRBV11-2	-	TRBJ1-5
TGTGCCAGCGGTAGGACGGTTCAAGAGACCCAGTACTTC	CASGRTVQETQYF	-	TRBV11-1	medium-sized	TRBJ2-5
TGCAGTGCTAGAGAACCTGACAGGGACTACGAGCAGTACTTC	CSAREPDRDYEQYF	TRBD1	TRBV20-1	many	TRBJ2-7
TGTGCCAGCAGCTTAGTCTACAATGAGCAGTTCTTC	CASSLVYNEQFF	-	TRBV7-2	many	TRBJ2-1
TGCGCCAGCAGCCAAGAACTTAGCGGGGGGGGCTACACAGATACGCAGTATTTT	CASSQELSGGGYTDTQYF	TRBD2	TRBV4-3	-	TRBJ2-3
TGTGCCAGCAGCTCGGGTCCAGAAAACATTCAGTACTTC	CASSSGPENIQYF	-	TRBV7-2	many	TRBJ2-4
TGCAGTGCGCGGACAGCTCGTATCGGCTACACCTTC	CSARTARIGYTF	-	TRBV20-1	few	TRBJ1-2
TGCGCCAGCAGACCAGAGACCTCCCGTGGACCTGAAAAACTGTTTTTT	CASRPETSRGPEKLFF	-	TRBV5-1	few	TRBJ1-4
TGTGCCAGCAGTAGAATTCCCGCTAGCACAGATACGCAGTATTTT	CASSRIPASTDTQYF	-	TRBV2	many	TRBJ2-3
TGCGCCAGCAGCCCCCGCGACGGAGAGGAGCCCCTCCACTTT	CASSPRDGEEPLHF	-	TRBV4-3	many	TRBJ1-6
TGCAGCGTTGACAGTGGCTCTGGAAACACCATATATTTT	CSVDSGSGNTIYF	-	TRBV29-1	many	TRBJ1-3
TGTGCCAGCAGCCCCCTGGACCGTGACACAGATACGCAGTATTTT	CASSPLDRDTDTQYF	-	TRBV4-2	few	TRBJ2-3
TGTGCCAGCAGCTTAGGGGCGCAGCAGCCCCAGCATTTT	CASSLGAQQPQHF	-	TRBV7-2	many	TRBJ1-5